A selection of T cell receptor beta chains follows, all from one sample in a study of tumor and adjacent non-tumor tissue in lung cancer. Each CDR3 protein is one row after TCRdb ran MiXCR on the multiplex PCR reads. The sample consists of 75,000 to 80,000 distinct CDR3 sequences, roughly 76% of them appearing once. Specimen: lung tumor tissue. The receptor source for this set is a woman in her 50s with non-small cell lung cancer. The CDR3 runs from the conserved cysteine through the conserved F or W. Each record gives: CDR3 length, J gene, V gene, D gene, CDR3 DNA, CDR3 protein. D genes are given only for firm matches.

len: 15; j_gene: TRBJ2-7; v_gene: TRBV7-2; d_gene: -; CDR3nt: TGTGCCAGCAGCAAGCTGACCGCTGGAACCTACGAGCAGTACTTC; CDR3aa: CASSKLTAGTYEQYF
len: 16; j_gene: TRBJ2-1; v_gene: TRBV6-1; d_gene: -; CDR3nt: TGTGCCGGCAGTGAAGAGGGCGGGACGTCCGACAATGAGCAATTCTTC; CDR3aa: CAGSEEGGTSDNEQFF
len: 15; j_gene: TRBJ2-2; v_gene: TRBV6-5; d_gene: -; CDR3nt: TGTGACAGCAGTTACGGAGCGGACCACATCGGGGAGCTGTTTTTT; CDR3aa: CDSSYGADHIGELFF
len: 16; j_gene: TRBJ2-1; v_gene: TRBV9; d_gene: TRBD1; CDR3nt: TGTGCCAGCAGCGCCAGACAGGGGGCCTCCTACAATGAGCATTTTTTC; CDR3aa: CASSARQGASYNEHFF
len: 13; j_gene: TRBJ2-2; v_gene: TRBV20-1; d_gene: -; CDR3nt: TGCAGTGCTAGTAAATCATTCACCGGGGAGCTGTTTTTT; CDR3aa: CSASKSFTGELFF
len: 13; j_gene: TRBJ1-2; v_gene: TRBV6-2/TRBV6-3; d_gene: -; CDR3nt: TGTGTCAGCACCCGAGATTCTTCCTACGGCTACACCTTC; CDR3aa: CVSTRDSSYGYTF
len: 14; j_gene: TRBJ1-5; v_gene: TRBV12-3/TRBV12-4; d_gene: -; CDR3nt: TGTGCCAGCAGTTTGGGGGCAGATGATGAGCCCCAGCATTTT; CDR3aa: CASSLGADDEPQHF
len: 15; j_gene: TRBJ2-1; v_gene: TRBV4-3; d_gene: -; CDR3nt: TGCGCCAGCAACCAAGACAGGGGACTAAGGAATGAGCAGTTCTTC; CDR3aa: CASNQDRGLRNEQFF
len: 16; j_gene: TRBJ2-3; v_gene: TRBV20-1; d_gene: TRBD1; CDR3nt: TGCAGTGCCGCCGGCCCTATGACAGGGAGCGCAGGTACGCAGTATTTT; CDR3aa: CSAAGPMTGSAGTQYF
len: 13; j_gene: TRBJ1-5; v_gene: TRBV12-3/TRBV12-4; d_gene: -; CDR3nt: TGTGCCAGCACCCATCGTAACAATCAGCCCCAGCATTTT; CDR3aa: CASTHRNNQPQHF
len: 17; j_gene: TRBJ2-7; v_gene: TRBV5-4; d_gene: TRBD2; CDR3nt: TGTGCCAGCAGCCCGGGACTAATGGGAGTCCCAAGAGGCGAGCAGTACTTC; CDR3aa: CASSPGLMGVPRGEQYF
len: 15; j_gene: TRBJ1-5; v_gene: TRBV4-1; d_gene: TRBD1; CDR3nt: TGCGCCAGCAGCCAAGACGACAGGGAGAGTCAGCCCCAGCATTTT; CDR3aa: CASSQDDRESQPQHF
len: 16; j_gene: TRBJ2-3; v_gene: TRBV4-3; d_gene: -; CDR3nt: TGCGCCAGCAGTCAAGAGTGGACAAGGGGCACAGATACGCAGTATTTT; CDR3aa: CASSQEWTRGTDTQYF
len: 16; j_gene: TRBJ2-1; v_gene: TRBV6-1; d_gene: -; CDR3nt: TGTGCCGGCAAGATCCTAACAGGGTCCTTTGTGGATGAACAGTTCTTC; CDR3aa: CAGKILTGSFVDEQFF